The present T cell receptor beta chain was sequenced within a study of T cells in Graves' hyperthyroidism and ophthalmopathy. Between the trimmed V and J ends, which lost 2 bases and 1 base, there was a span of 9 bases. The CDR3 is made up of 15 amino acids. Germline-derived CDR1 and CDR2 are SGHVS and FQNEAQ. This clonotype occurred many times. Regions amplified from RNA transcripts were the TCR beta CDR3 regions. HTBI primers were the set used in a first-round RT-PCR of the TCR CDR3. TCRdb reprocessed the multiplex PCR reads with MiXCR, giving one entry per CDR3 protein. This sample yields hundreds of thousands of distinct CDR3 sequences, of which roughly a third are seen a single time; more than 25% belongs to the top ten.

The sample consisted of blood. This chain connects TRBV7-8 to TRBJ1-5; the D gene is possibly TRBD1 (5 bases). The sequence was collected from a woman aged 40 to 55 with Graves' hyperthyroidism. Here the CDR3 reads CASSLWGLSNQPQHF. In DNA, the CDR3 is TGTGCCAGCAGCTTATGGGGCCTGAGCAATCAGCCCCAGCATTTT. The whole variable domain, remainder taken from reference TRBV7-8 and TRBJ1-5, is GAGVSQSPRYKVAKRGQDVALRCDPISGHVSLFWYQQALGQGPEFLTYFQNEAQLDKSGLPSDRFFAERPEGSVSTLKIQRTQQEDSAVYLCASSLWGLSNQPQHFGDGTRLSIL.